This T cell receptor (beta chain) is from a study of CD8+CD57+ T cells in acquired aplastic anemia. Turning to the study itself: Sorting CD4+ and CD8+ cells gave DNA averaging approximately 3 ug. CD4+ cells from healthy donors averaged roughly 9.9 million reads. General study points: CD8+ Simpson's diversity did not differ significantly between patients and controls.

For this clonotype: Its specificity is unknown.

Germline lookup yields CDR1 SGDLS and CDR2 YYNGEE. The V and J ends lost 4 bases and 7 bases respectively, with 17 bases between them. CDR3 size: 14 residues. TCR beta VDJ combinations and CDR3 sequences were profiled from genomic DNA. TCRdb re-called the reads through MiXCR, storing one row per CDR3 protein. Here the sample spans 98,000 or so distinct CDR3 sequences, roughly 51% being singletons. V is TRBV9 and J is TRBJ1-2, with D possibly matching TRBD1 (6 bases). This clonotype was obtained from a human donor in good health, serving as a control. The sequencing input was sorted CD4+, CD8+, or CD8+CD57+ T cells (not recorded which) from PBMCs. CDR3: CASSTQGDVGGYTF. As DNA, the CDR3 is TGTGCCAGCAGCACACAGGGTGATGTGGGTGGCTACACCTTC.